The rows below give T cell receptor beta chains drawn from one sample of a study of blood T cell repertoires in COVID-19. Sequenced by immunoSEQ multiplex PCR; TCRdb stores in-frame clones only, minus some. The table has about 99,000 clones, over 70% seen once. The sequenced sample consisted of peripheral blood. These receptors originate from a human donor in a cohort sampled during active or convalescent COVID-19. CDR3s include the opening cysteine and the closing phenylalanine or tryptophan. Each record gives: D gene, J gene, V gene, CDR3 protein. D genes are given only for firm matches.

D gene: NA; J gene: TRBJ2-5; V gene: TRBV4-3; CDR3 protein: CASSQVEAGWETQYF
D gene: NA; J gene: TRBJ1-5; V gene: TRBV23-1; CDR3 protein: CASSHHGPTGSQHF
D gene: NA; J gene: TRBJ2-7; V gene: TRBV11-1; CDR3 protein: CASSLRSSGDEQYF
D gene: TRBD1; J gene: TRBJ2-7; V gene: TRBV9; CDR3 protein: CASSPKDRGSNEQYF
D gene: TRBD1; J gene: TRBJ1-1; V gene: TRBV18; CDR3 protein: CASSPSGTGNTEAFF
D gene: NA; J gene: TRBJ2-7; V gene: TRBV15; CDR3 protein: CATSRGRTVSYEQYF
D gene: TRBD2; J gene: TRBJ2-4; V gene: TRBV6-2/TRBV6-3; CDR3 protein: CASSEGTMWYF
D gene: NA; J gene: TRBJ1-4; V gene: TRBV6-2/TRBV6-3; CDR3 protein: CASSRGPPEKLFF
D gene: NA; J gene: TRBJ1-3; V gene: TRBV3-1/TRBV3-2; CDR3 protein: CASSERKAGNTIYF
D gene: TRBD2; J gene: TRBJ2-1; V gene: TRBV11-2; CDR3 protein: CASSSHSGGAIYEQFF
D gene: NA; J gene: TRBJ2-2; V gene: TRBV29-1; CDR3 protein: CSVIGPGGTGELFF
D gene: TRBD2; J gene: TRBJ2-3; V gene: TRBV30; CDR3 protein: CAWSSRLAVADTQYF
D gene: NA; J gene: TRBJ2-7; V gene: TRBV7-2; CDR3 protein: CASSLGRVRSYEQYF
D gene: NA; J gene: TRBJ1-2; V gene: TRBV9; CDR3 protein: CASSVDAGDGYTF
D gene: TRBD1; J gene: TRBJ1-2; V gene: TRBV11-2; CDR3 protein: CASSFSGGYGYTF
D gene: TRBD1; J gene: TRBJ1-5; V gene: TRBV6-2/TRBV6-3; CDR3 protein: CASSYYRGRPGDQPQHF
D gene: TRBD2; J gene: TRBJ2-3; V gene: TRBV28; CDR3 protein: CASSFEGLRGDTQYF
D gene: TRBD1; J gene: TRBJ2-3; V gene: TRBV18; CDR3 protein: CASSPNRGQISTDTQYF